The clone carrying this T cell receptor beta chain was counted ten times or more. Its antigen is unidentified. V lost 6 bases and J lost 0, with 11 bases in between. The CDR3 consists of 14 residues. The germline V gene encodes CDR1 MNHEY and CDR2 SVGAGI. This entry belongs to a study of T cell responses to AZD1222 COVID-19 vaccine. Findings of the study overall: Samples come after the peak T cell response, not at day 14. The study found Spike-specific TCR breadth and depth rose after two AZD1222 doses.

Profiled with immunoSEQ multiplex PCR; TCRdb holds only in-frame clones, not every one. The profile shows 100,000 to 150,000 clones, 90% of them singletons. This TCR was sampled from an adult in good health. This chain connects TRBV6-5 to TRBJ1-1; D gene ambiguous. Specimen: peripheral blood, collected on day 0 of AZD1222 vaccination. CDR3 nucleotides: TGTGCCAGCAGACAGTCGGAAATGAACACTGAAGCTTTCTTT. This encodes CASRQSEMNTEAFF.